This T cell receptor beta chain was retrieved from a study of blood T cell repertoires in COVID-19. Study summary: Samples of COVID-19 (acute and convalescent) were obtained from the United States, Italy and Spain.

The CDR3 loop spans 13 amino acids. The V gene lost 1 base and the J gene lost 7 bases, with 11 bases spanning the gap. The germline CDR1 and CDR2 sequences are LGHDT and YNNKEL (reference sequence). The authors' processing: Amplifying reference gene primers gave estimates of nucleated cell counts. Data came from immunoSEQ multiplex PCR; TCRdb stores just in-frame clones and leaves some out. Clone size and V and J calls were adopted from that table, with D and trimming inferred from the DNA. Here the sample spans around 400,000 clones, around nine tenths being singletons. A COVID-19 case had been met by exposed participants during the 2 weeks before study entry.

Sequencing used PBMCs or T cells enriched from blood (not recorded which). This chain links TRBV3-1 (or the pseudogene TRBV3-2) with TRBJ2-7; D is perhaps TRBD2 (5 bases). The sequence was collected from a woman between 18 and 29 years old who had been exposed to COVID-19. The chain's CDR3 is CASSQVDSGEQYF. As DNA, the CDR3 is TGTGCCAGCAGCCAAGTTGATTCGGGGGAGCAGTACTTC.